Below, 23 T cell receptor beta chains from the same sample are listed, as sequenced in a study of spatial heterogeneity in lung cancer. Findings of the study overall: Within tumors, counts of expanded alpha and beta TCRs tracked tumor mutation counts.

No antigen is known for these receptors. As to time point: sample taken at primary tumor resection. TCRdb recomputed calls from the 5' RACE reads with MiXCR, one row per CDR3 protein. Of approximately 11,000 distinct CDR3 sequences listed, about 5.5% are singletons. The sample here was lung tumor tissue, taken at surgery. All receptors derive from a male donor with early-stage non-small cell lung cancer.

There are many counts of this clonotype. This beta chain appears as a stray read in a library generated for alpha chains; its size is not informative. The chain has TRBV19 and TRBJ2-5; D uncertain. The V gene lost 6 bases and the J gene lost 0 bases, with 14 bases spanning the gap. Germline CDR1 reads LNHDA; CDR2 reads SQIVND (reference sequence). The CDR3 consists of 15 residues. This CDR3 is CASRGMTGDQETQYF. The CDR3 bases are TGTGCCAGTAGGGGTATGACCGGCGACCAAGAGACCCAGTACTTC.

This clonotype has at least ten counts. Found in a library prepared for alpha chains, this beta chain is an off-target read, and its abundance has little meaning. The chain couples TRBV10-3 to TRBJ2-2; 10 nucleotides agree with TRBD2. CDR3 length: 16 amino acids. J gave up 7 bases and V 3 bases, and 8 bases lay outside the gene matches. CDR1 and CDR2 from the germline V gene are ENHRY and SYGVKD. CDR3 sequence reads: CAISDGTSGNFGELFF. In DNA form, the CDR3 reads TGTGCCATCAGTGACGGAACTAGCGGGAACTTCGGGGAGCTGTTTTTT.

This clonotype is judged medium-sized. This beta chain was picked up by a library intended for alpha chains and is off target, so its count carries little meaning. The chain uses TRBV4-3 and TRBJ1-2; D gene uncertain. V was trimmed by 0 bases and J by 0 bases, leaving 14 bases between them. The CDR3 has 17 residues. Germline-derived CDR1 and CDR2 are LGHNA and YSLEER. The CDR3 protein is CASSQDTFLTTNYGYTF. For the CDR3, the DNA is TGCGCCAGCAGCCAAGATACATTCCTTACGACTAACTATGGCTACACCTTC.

Comment on this clonotype: This beta chain is an off-target read within a library intended for alpha chains, so its frequency means little. J is TRBJ2-2 and V is TRBV7-9; 8 positions agree with TRBD2. The germline CDR1 and CDR2 sequences are SEHNR and FQNEAQ (reference sequence). The V and J ends lost 4 bases and 9 bases, in that order; junction bases with no gene match: 7. The CDR3 length is 14 residues. The CDR3 coding sequence is TGTGCCAGCAGCTGGGGACTAGGGTCGAGGGAGCTGTTTTTT. Translating it yields CASSWGLGSRELFF.

This clonotype was detected many times. Within a library made for alpha chains, this beta chain is off target, and its count is uninformative. V and J are TRBV20-1 and TRBJ1-2; possibly TRBD1 for D (6 bases). The V gene lost 5 bases and the J gene lost 4 bases, with 17 bases spanning the gap. CDR3 length equals 14 residues. Germline V lookup: CDR1 DFQATT, CDR2 SNEGSKA (reference sequence). The CDR3 reads CSAATDRSSYGYTF. CDR3 nucleotides: TGCAGTGCTGCTACGGACAGATCTAGCTATGGCTACACCTTC.

This clonotype showed up many times. Since the library was made to target alpha chains, this beta chain is a stray read and its abundance is not meaningful. This chain connects TRBV6-5 to TRBJ1-2; D uncertain. There are 12 residues in the CDR3. CDR1 MNHEY and CDR2 SVGAGI come from the germline V gene. The germline V and J ends were trimmed by 6 bases and 4 bases, with 9 bases remaining between them. The CDR3: CASRKTVYGYTF. CDR3 DNA: TGTGCCAGCAGAAAGACGGTCTATGGCTACACCTTC.

This clonotype was seen at least ten times. This beta chain was picked up by a library intended for alpha chains and is off target, so its count carries little meaning. The chain combines TRBV9 with TRBJ2-1; 10 bases match TRBD2. V gave up 0 bases and J gave up 2 bases; unmatched junction bases: 8. CDR3 length equals 18 residues. Germline CDR1 is SGDLS and CDR2 is YYNGEE. Here the CDR3 reads CASSVGSSGSSAYNEQFF. CDR3 DNA: TGTGCCAGCAGCGTAGGTTCTAGCGGGAGTAGTGCCTACAATGAGCAGTTCTTC. The variable domain in full, with the rest retrieved from reference TRBV9 and TRBJ2-1, is DSGVTQTPKHLITATGQRVTLRCSPRSGDLSVYWYQQSLDQGLQFLIQYYNGEERAKGNILERFSAQQFPDLHSELNLSSLELGDSALYFCASSVGSSGSSAYNEQFFGPGTRLTVL.

This clonotype is medium-sized in the sample. This beta chain appears as a stray read in a library generated for alpha chains; its size is not informative. This sequence joins TRBV11-2 and TRBJ1-6; weak D call: TRBD1 (5 bases). Trimming removed 0 bases at V and 8 bases at J, with 8 bases between. CDR1 is SGHAT and CDR2 is FQNNGV in the germline V gene. CDR3 length: 14 residues. CDR3 nucleotide sequence: TGTGCCAGCAGCTTAGAACAGGATTATTCACCCCTCCACTTT. It specifies CASSLEQDYSPLHF. Complete variable domain (other parts from reference TRBV11-2 and TRBJ1-6): EAGVAQSPRYKIIEKRQSVAFWCNPISGHATLYWYQQILGQGPKLLIQFQNNGVVDDSQLPKDRFSAERLKGVDSTLKIQPAKLEDSAVYLCASSLEQDYSPLHFGNGTRLTVT.

This clonotype was seen repeatedly, ten times or more. Since it is a stray read in a library aimed at alpha chains, this beta chain has a size that is not meaningful. This rearrangement joins TRBV28 to TRBJ2-7; 10 bases map to TRBD2. V lost 5 bases, J lost 1 base, and 2 bases stayed unmatched. From germline, CDR1 is MDHEN and CDR2 SYDVKM. CDR3 length equals 14 residues. The CDR3 loop is CASSELAGSYEQYF. CDR3 bases: TGTGCCAGCAGTGAACTAGCGGGGTCCTACGAGCAGTACTTC.

In its sample, this clonotype is medium-sized. Found in a library prepared for alpha chains, this beta chain is an off-target read, and its abundance has little meaning. The CDR3 loop is CSARNPNYGYTF. DNA for the CDR3: TGCAGTGCTAGAAATCCTAACTATGGCTACACCTTC. J is TRBJ1-2 and V is TRBV20-1; unclear D gene. Trimming took 2 bases from V and 0 from J, leaving 4 bases between them. Germline V gene sequence: CDR1 DFQATT, CDR2 SNEGSKA (reference sequence). This CDR3 is 12 amino acids long.

By share, this clonotype ranks as medium-sized (0.01 to 0.1%). This beta chain slipped into a library made for alpha chains as a stray read, so its size is not meaningful. This chain connects TRBV28 to TRBJ1-6; no reliable D call. Trimming took 5 bases from V and 6 from J, leaving 5 bases between them. The germline V gene encodes CDR1 MDHEN and CDR2 SYDVKM. The CDR3 is 12 amino acids. DNA for the CDR3: TGTGCCAGCAGTGGAGGTAATTCACCCCTCCACTTT. Protein product: CASSGGNSPLHF. Combining the CDR3 with reference TRBV28 and TRBJ1-6 gives the whole variable domain DVKVTQSSRYLVKRTGEKVFLECVQDMDHENMFWYRQDPGLGLRLIYFSYDVKMKEKGDIPEGYSVSREKKERFSLILESASTNQTSMYLCASSGGNSPLHFGNGTRLTVT.

This clonotype was counted ten times or more. Because this beta chain is a stray read in a library intended to capture alpha chains, its abundance should not be given much weight. V is TRBV2 and J is TRBJ1-5; D unresolved. There are 14 residues in the CDR3. Germline V gives CDR1 SNHLY, CDR2 FYNNEI. V was cut by 5 bases and J by 4 bases, with 12 bases left in between. CDR3 in DNA: TGTGCCAGCAGTCGTGACCCGTTAAATCAGCCCCAGCATTTT. Its protein is CASSRDPLNQPQHF.

By share of the sample, this clonotype is medium-sized. The library was prepared for alpha chains; this beta chain is a stray read, so its frequency means little. This sequence joins TRBV11-2 and TRBJ1-2, with 8 bases aligning to TRBD1. Germline CDR1 SGHAT, CDR2 FQNNGV. V shed 0 bases, J shed 3 bases, and the junction held 9 bases outside the gene matches. The CDR3 has 17 residues. The CDR3 nucleotides are TGTGCCAGCAGCTTAGATCCCAGGGGGCTTGAAGACTATGGCTACACCTTC. This codes for CASSLDPRGLEDYGYTF.

This clonotype was detected only a few times. Because the library targeted alpha chains, this beta chain is an off-target read whose size means little. The V and J genes are TRBV28 and TRBJ2-2; 7 nucleotides match TRBD1. The junction had 9 bases not matched to a gene; V was cut back by 4 bases and J by 7 bases. CDR3 length: 15 residues. CDR1 is MDHEN and CDR2 is SYDVKM in the germline V gene. The CDR3 loop reads CASSSLTGMGGELFF. The CDR3 nucleotides read TGTGCCAGCAGTTCATTGACAGGGATGGGCGGGGAGCTGTTTTTT. The full variable domain, in which reference TRBV28 and TRBJ2-2 provide the parts outside the CDR3, is DVKVTQSSRYLVKRTGEKVFLECVQDMDHENMFWYRQDPGLGLRLIYFSYDVKMKEKGDIPEGYSVSREKKERFSLILESASTNQTSMYLCASSSLTGMGGELFFGEGSRLTVL.

This clonotype has a count of ten or more. Because the library targeted alpha chains, this beta chain is an off-target read whose size means little. The chain has TRBV6-2 or TRBV6-3 and TRBJ2-3; the D is unclear. The CDR3 runs to 12 residues. Trimming removed 7 bases at V and 0 bases at J, with 5 bases between. The V gene's germline CDR1 is MNHEY and CDR2 SVGEGT. The CDR3 DNA sequence: TGTGCCAGCAAGACTAGCACAGATACGCAGTATTTT. Encoded protein: CASKTSTDTQYF.

In its sample, this clonotype is medium-sized. This beta chain is a stray read from a library made for alpha chains; its abundance is not meaningful. The V and J genes are TRBV6-4 and TRBJ1-2; D uncertain. The CDR3 totals 11 residues. CDR1 MRHNA and CDR2 SNTAGT come from the germline V gene. With 2 bases removed from V and 3 bases from J, the gap between germline ends came to 1 base. The CDR3 reads CASSDHYGYTF. CDR3 nucleotides: TGTGCCAGCAGTGACCACTATGGCTACACCTTC.

This clonotype was detected ten times or more. The library was built for alpha chains, so this beta chain is an off-target read and its size means little. The chain is built from TRBV6-1 and TRBJ1-6; no clear D gene. CDR1 and CDR2 (germline): MNHNS, SASEGT. V was trimmed by 5 bases and J by 8 bases, leaving 10 bases between them. This CDR3 contains 13 residues. The CDR3 region has the DNA TGTGCCAGCAGTAACCGTAATTATTCACCCCTCCACTTT. Its translation: CASSNRNYSPLHF.

This clonotype was observed a few times. Found in a library prepared for alpha chains, this beta chain is an off-target read, and its abundance has little meaning. This chain joins TRBV21-1 and TRBJ2-5; the table's TRBD2 call for D was not verified on the DNA. TRBV21-1 is noted as a pseudogene. This CDR3 is 18 amino acids long. The CDR3 reads CASQDPRRLAGDQETQYF. Written as DNA, the CDR3 is TGTGCCAGTCAGGATCCACGACGACTAGCGGGGGACCAAGAGACCCAGTACTTC.

This clonotype was counted many times. With the library built for alpha chains, this beta chain is off target and its frequency is not meaningful. V and J are TRBV7-2 and TRBJ2-2; TRBD2 aligns across 9 bases. The CDR3 contains 17 residues. The V gene end was trimmed by 5 bases and the J gene end by 3 bases; junction bases not matched to a gene: 10. Germline values: CDR1 SGHTA, CDR2 FQGNSA. The CDR3 DNA sequence: TGTGCCAGCAGCCCCGCTCCTAGCGGGGTATACACCGGGGAGCTGTTTTTT. The encoded protein is CASSPAPSGVYTGELFF.

This clonotype was seen ten or more times. Found in a library prepared for alpha chains, this beta chain is an off-target read, and its abundance has little meaning. V gene TRBV6-2 or TRBV6-3 combines with J gene TRBJ1-5; no definite D call. The CDR3 sequence is 14 residues long. Deletions cut 7 bases from V and 1 base from J, with 11 bases between. Germline lookup yields CDR1 MNHEY and CDR2 SVGEGT. CDR3 bases: TGTGCCAGCACCCAAGACATAAGCAATCAGCCCCAGCATTTT. It yields the protein CASTQDISNQPQHF.

This clonotype has ten or more counts. This beta chain appears as a stray read in a library generated for alpha chains; its size is not informative. The chain uses TRBV20-1 and TRBJ2-7; 9 bases align to TRBD1. This CDR3 contains 16 residues. Per germline, CDR1 DFQATT and CDR2 SNEGSKA (reference sequence). V shed 4 bases and J 5 bases; nucleotides not matched to a gene: 15. The DNA for the CDR3 is TGCAGTGCTACTAAGGACAGGGGCAAAGTAGGTGACGAGCAGTACTTC. It encodes CSATKDRGKVGDEQYF.

This clonotype was recorded many times. The junction departs from the called germline gene at one end, perhaps through a read error. Since it is a stray read in a library aimed at alpha chains, this beta chain has a size that is not meaningful. The chain links TRBV28 to TRBJ1-1; D might be TRBD1 (6 bases). Per germline, CDR1 MDHEN and CDR2 SYDVKM. The CDR3 contains 14 residues. Written as DNA, the CDR3 is TGTGCCAGCAGTCCCCCAGGGACACCAATTTCTCCCCTTTTT. This codes for CASSPPGTPISPLF.

This clonotype qualifies as medium-sized. This beta chain appears as a stray read in a library generated for alpha chains; its size is not informative. The chain has TRBV5-1 and TRBJ2-3; no clear D. V was pared by 5 bases and J by 3 bases, with 10 bases between. CDR1 and CDR2 from the germline V gene are SGHRS and YFSETQ. The CDR3 runs to 13 residues. The CDR3 spells CASSPEVTDTQYF. The CDR3 DNA is TGCGCCAGCAGTCCAGAGGTAACAGATACGCAGTATTTT.